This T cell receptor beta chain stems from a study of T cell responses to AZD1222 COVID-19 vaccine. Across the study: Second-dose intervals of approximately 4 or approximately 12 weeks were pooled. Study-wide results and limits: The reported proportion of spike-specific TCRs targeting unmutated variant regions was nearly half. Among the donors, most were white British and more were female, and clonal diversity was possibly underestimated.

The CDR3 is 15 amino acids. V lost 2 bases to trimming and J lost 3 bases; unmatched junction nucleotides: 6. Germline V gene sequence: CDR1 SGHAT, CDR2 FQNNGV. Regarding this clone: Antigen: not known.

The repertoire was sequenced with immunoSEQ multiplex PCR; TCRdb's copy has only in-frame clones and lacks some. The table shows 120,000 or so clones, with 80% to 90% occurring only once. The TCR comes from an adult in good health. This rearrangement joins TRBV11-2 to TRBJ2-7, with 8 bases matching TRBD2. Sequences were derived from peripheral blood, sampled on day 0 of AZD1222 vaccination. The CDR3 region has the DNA TGTGCCAGCAGCTTACAGGGACTAGTAAGCTACGAGCAGTACTTC. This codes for CASSLQGLVSYEQYF.